This T cell receptor (beta chain) was identified in a study of a mutant IDH1 vaccine in newly diagnosed glioma. On the study more broadly: The start of vaccination came 4-6 weeks after radiotherapy alone, or with temozolomide cycles. Prior therapy was radiotherapy, temozolomide, or both; most received both.

Concerning this clone itself: The target antigen is unknown.

Noted time point: week 47, end of study. Vaccine doses each comprised 300 ug of mutant IDH1 20-mer peptide, with topical imiquimod. Each of the donors came in with new WHO grade 3 or 4 astrocytomas that were IDH1-mutant and ATRX-lost. The table came from immunoSEQ multiplex PCR; TCRdb's copy has only in-frame clones and leaves some out. The sample records approximately 56,000 clones, about two thirds being singletons. The germline CDR1 and CDR2 sequences are MNHNY and SVGAGI (reference sequence). Losses at the gene ends were 2 bases for V and 1 base for J; bases not matched to a gene: 5. The CDR3 is made up of 16 amino acids.

This receptor was identified in a man between 35 and 55 years old with glioma. Some clones in this sample may be carry-over from other donors' samples. This sample comprised peripheral blood mononuclear cells (PBMCs), obtained from a glioma patient whose treatment included an IDH1 peptide vaccine. V usage is TRBV6-6 and J usage is TRBJ2-7, with 10 positions matching TRBD2. Here the CDR3 reads CASSYRASGGSYEQYF. For the CDR3, the DNA is TGTGCCAGCAGTTACAGGGCTAGCGGGGGTTCCTACGAGCAGTACTTC.